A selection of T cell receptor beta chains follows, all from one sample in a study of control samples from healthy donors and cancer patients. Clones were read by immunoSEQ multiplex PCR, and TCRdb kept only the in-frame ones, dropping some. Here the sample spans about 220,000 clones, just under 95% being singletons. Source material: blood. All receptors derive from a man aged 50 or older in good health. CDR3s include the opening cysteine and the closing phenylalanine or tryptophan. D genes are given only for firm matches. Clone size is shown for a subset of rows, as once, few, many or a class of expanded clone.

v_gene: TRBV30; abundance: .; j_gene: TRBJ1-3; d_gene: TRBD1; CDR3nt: TGTGCCTGGAACACAGGGGTAAACACCATATATTTT; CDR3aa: CAWNTGVNTIYF
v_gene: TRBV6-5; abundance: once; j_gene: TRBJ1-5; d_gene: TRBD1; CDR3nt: TGTGCCAGCAGAACTCAGGGGGCGGGTTGGCAGCCCCAGCATTTT; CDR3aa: CASRTQGAGWQPQHF
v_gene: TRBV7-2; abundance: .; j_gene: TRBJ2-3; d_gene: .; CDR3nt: TGTGCCAGCAGCTTAGCGCTGTGGGATACGCAGTATTTT; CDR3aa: CASSLALWDTQYF
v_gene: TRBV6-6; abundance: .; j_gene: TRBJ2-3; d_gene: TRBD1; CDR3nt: TGTGCCAGCAGACAGGGGGCGACAGATACGCAGTATTTT; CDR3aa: CASRQGATDTQYF
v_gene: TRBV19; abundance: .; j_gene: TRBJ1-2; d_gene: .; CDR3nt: TGTGCCAGTAGTACACCCTCCCGTGGTGGAGGGACTTCGGACTATGGCTACACCTTC; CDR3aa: CASSTPSRGGGTSDYGYTF
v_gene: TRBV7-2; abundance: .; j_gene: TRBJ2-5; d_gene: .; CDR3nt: TGTGCCAGCAGCTTCGTATTCCAGGAGACCCAGTACTTC; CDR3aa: CASSFVFQETQYF
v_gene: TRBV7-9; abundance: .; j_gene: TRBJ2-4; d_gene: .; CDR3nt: TGTGCCAGCAGCTTAGTCGGAGGAATCAAAAACATTCAGTACTTC; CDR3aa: CASSLVGGIKNIQYF
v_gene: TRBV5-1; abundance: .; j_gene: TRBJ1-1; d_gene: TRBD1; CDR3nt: TGCGCCAGCAGCCCACGACAGGGGGCGAACACTGAAGCTTTCTTT; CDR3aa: CASSPRQGANTEAFF
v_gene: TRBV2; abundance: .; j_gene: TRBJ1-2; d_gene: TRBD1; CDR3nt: TGTGCCAGCAGCAATCTTTGGACAGGGGGCTATGGCTACACCTTC; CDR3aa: CASSNLWTGGYGYTF
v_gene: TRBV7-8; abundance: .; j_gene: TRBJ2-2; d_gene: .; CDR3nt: TGTGCCAGCAGCTTAGGCTTACCCGGGGAGCTGTTTTTT; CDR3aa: CASSLGLPGELFF
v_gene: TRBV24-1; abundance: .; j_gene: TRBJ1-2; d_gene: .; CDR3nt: TGTGCCACCAGTGCCAGGGGCTATGGCTACACCTTC; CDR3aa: CATSARGYGYTF